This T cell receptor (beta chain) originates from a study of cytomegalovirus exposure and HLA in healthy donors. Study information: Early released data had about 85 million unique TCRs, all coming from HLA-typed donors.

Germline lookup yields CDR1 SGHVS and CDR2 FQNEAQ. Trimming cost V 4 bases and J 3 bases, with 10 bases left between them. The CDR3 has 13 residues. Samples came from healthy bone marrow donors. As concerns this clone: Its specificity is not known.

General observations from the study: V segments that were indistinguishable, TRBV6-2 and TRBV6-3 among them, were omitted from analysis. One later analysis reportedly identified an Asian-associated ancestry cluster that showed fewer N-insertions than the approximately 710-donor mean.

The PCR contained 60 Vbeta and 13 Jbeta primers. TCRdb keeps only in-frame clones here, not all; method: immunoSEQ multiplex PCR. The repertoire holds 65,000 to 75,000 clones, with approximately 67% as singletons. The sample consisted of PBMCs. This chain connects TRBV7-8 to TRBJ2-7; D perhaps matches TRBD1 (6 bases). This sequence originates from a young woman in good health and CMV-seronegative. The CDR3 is CASSWDTLYEQYF. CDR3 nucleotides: TGTGCCAGCAGCTGGGACACCCTCTACGAGCAGTACTTC.